This T cell receptor (beta chain) appears in the sequencing data of a study of OX40 agonist ivuxolimab in advanced cancers. Study-level findings and limits: Determination of antigen specificity was not performed for the expanded peripheral T cells.

On this clone: The target antigen is unknown.

The table came from immunoSEQ multiplex PCR; TCRdb's copy has only in-frame clones and leaves some out. The table lists tens of thousands of clones, 85% of them singletons. This specimen was CD4+ or CD8+ T cells sorted from blood, taken in a trial of the OX40 agonist ivuxolimab. The TCR comes from an adult with an advanced solid tumor such as melanoma, head and neck, liver or kidney cancer.

The CDR3 DNA reads as TGTGCCAGCAGTTACCCGGGACAGGGGCTGTTCTTC. Protein sequence: CASSYPGQGLFF. The chain is built from TRBV6-5 and TRBJ2-1; 10 bases line up with TRBD1. V gave up 2 bases and J gave up 15 bases; unmatched junction bases: 4. CDR3 length: 12 amino acids. Germline V gives CDR1 MNHEY, CDR2 SVGAGI.